The rows below give T cell receptor beta chains drawn from one sample of a study of T cells in Graves' hyperthyroidism and ophthalmopathy. TCRdb itself ran the multiplex PCR reads through MiXCR, one entry per CDR3 protein. The table lists more than 650,000 distinct CDR3 sequences, around 15% of them singletons. Source material: blood. The source is a woman aged 18 to 35 with Graves' hyperthyroidism. Both conserved end residues are part of each CDR3. The D gene is left open where the match is weak. Size is omitted from some rows. Given values are once, few, many or a class for expanded clones.

clone_size	d_call	v_call	j_call	cdr3_nt	cdr3_aa
few	-	TRBV15	TRBJ2-1	TGTGCCACCAGCAGACTAGCGACCTACAATGAGCAGTTCTTC	CATSRLATYNEQFF
few	TRBD2	TRBV30	TRBJ2-7	TGTGCCTGGAGTACGATAGCGGGAGCCTACGAGCAGTACTTC	CAWSTIAGAYEQYF
many	TRBD2	TRBV27	TRBJ2-1	TGTGCCAGCAGTTTGCCCCGACTAGCGGGAGCCCCTTACAATGAGCAGTTCTTC	CASSLPRLAGAPYNEQFF
-	TRBD2	TRBV9	TRBJ2-2	TGTGCCAGCAGCGTAGGGGGTAGCGGGAGTTTTTCCGGGGAGCTGTTTTTT	CASSVGGSGSFSGELFF
-	TRBD2	TRBV15	TRBJ2-1	TGTGCCACCAGCCCGGGACTAGCGGGAAATGAGCAGTTCTTC	CATSPGLAGNEQFF
many	-	TRBV9	TRBJ1-1	TGTGCCAGCAGCGTAGTCCCGAACAGGGCGGCTGAAGCTTTCTTT	CASSVVPNRAAEAFF
few	-	TRBV9	TRBJ1-1	TGTGCCAGCAGCGTAGTTCCCGGGGGGGGAACTGAAGCTTTCTTT	CASSVVPGGGTEAFF
many	-	TRBV5-1	TRBJ1-2	TGCGCCAGCAGCTTAAGGACTAACTATGGCTACACCTTC	CASSLRTNYGYTF
many	-	TRBV7-8	TRBJ1-1	TGTGCCAGCAGCCGATCTGGTCTGCGGTCTGAAGCTTTCTTT	CASSRSGLRSEAFF
few	-	TRBV27	TRBJ1-5	TGTGCCAGTAGACAGGAGATCAATCAGCCCCAGCATTTT	CASRQEINQPQHF
many	-	TRBV4-1	TRBJ1-2	TGCGCCAGCAGCCAAGACCCAAGCGGCAGGAACTATGGCTACACCTTC	CASSQDPSGRNYGYTF
few	-	TRBV28	TRBJ2-2	TGTGCCAGCAGTTTAGCCCCCCCGCGGAGGCACGCGAACACCGGGGAGCTGTTTTTT	CASSLAPPRRHANTGELFF
many	TRBD1	TRBV20-1	TRBJ2-7	TGCAGTGCCTCCCCGTACCAGGGACAGGGATCCTACGAGCAGTACTTC	CSASPYQGQGSYEQYF
-	-	TRBV7-6	TRBJ1-4	TGTGCCAGCAGCTTAGTCGGGTTGGCGGACGCAACTAATGAAAAACTGTTTTTT	CASSLVGLADATNEKLFF
few	-	TRBV5-6	TRBJ1-2	TGTGCCAGCAAGCTGCCAGGGGATAACTATGGCTACACCTTC	CASKLPGDNYGYTF
many	-	TRBV2	TRBJ1-5	TGTGCCAGCAGACCCACAGGGCGGGATCAGCCCCAGCATTTT	CASRPTGRDQPQHF
few	-	TRBV24-1	TRBJ2-2	TGTGCCACCAGTGATGTTTCGCGGGGCCCCGGGGAGCTGTTTTTT	CATSDVSRGPGELFF
-	-	TRBV19	TRBJ2-7	TGTGCCAGCTCGGCAGGGTCCCCCCACGAGCAGTACTTC	CASSAGSPHEQYF
many	-	TRBV27	TRBJ2-1	TGTGCCAGCAGTCCGTTAACGGCAGGGAGTGCTGAGCAGTTCTTC	CASSPLTAGSAEQFF
-	-	TRBV2	TRBJ2-2	TGTGCCAGCAGGAAGAGAGGTTGGACCGGGGAGCTGTTTTTT	CASRKRGWTGELFF